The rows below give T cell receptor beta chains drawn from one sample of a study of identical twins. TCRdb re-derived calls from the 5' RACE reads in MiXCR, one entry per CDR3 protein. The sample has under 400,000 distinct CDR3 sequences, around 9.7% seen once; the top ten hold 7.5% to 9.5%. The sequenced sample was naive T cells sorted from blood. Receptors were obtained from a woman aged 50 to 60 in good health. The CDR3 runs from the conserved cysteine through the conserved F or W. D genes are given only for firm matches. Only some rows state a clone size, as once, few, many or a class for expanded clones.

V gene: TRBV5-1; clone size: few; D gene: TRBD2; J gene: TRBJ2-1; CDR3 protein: CASRPGLKRGGSYNEQFF; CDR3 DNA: TGCGCCAGCAGACCGGGGTTGAAGCGGGGGGGCTCCTACAATGAGCAGTTCTTC
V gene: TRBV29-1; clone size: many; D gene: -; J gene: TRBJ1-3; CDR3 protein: CSVAGYGNTIYF; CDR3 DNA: TGCAGCGTTGCGGGGTATGGAAACACCATATATTTT
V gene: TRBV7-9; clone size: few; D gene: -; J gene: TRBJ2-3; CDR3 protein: CASRGIGADTQYF; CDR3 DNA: TGTGCCAGCAGGGGCATTGGGGCAGATACGCAGTATTTT
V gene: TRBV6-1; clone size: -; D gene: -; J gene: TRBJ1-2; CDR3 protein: CASSDWDNYGYTF; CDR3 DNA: TGTGCCAGCAGTGATTGGGACAACTATGGCTACACCTTC
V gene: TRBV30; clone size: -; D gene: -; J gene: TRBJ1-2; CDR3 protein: CAWGLGRGMYGYTF; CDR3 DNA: TGTGCCTGGGGGCTGGGACGGGGAATGTATGGCTACACCTTC
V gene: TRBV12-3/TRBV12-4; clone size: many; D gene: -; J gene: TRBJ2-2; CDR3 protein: CASSLQARNTGELFF; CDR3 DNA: TGTGCCAGCAGTTTACAAGCTAGAAATACCGGGGAGCTGTTTTTT
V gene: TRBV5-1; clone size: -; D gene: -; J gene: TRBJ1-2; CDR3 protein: CASSPNPTERNTF; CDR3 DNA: TGCGCCAGCAGCCCAAATCCGACAGAGCGCAACACCTTC
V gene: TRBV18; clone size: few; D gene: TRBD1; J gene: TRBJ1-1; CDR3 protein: CASSPLPGQYTEAFF; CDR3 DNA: TGTGCCAGCTCACCACTTCCGGGACAGTACACTGAAGCTTTCTTT
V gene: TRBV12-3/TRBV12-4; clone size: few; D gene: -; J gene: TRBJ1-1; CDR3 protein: CASSFLSRNTEAFF; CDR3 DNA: TGTGCCAGCAGTTTCCTCAGTCGGAACACTGAAGCTTTCTTT
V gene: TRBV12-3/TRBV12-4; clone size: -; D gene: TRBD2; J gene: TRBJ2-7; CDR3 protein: CASSTSGRGPYEQYF; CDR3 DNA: TGTGCCAGCAGTACTAGCGGGAGAGGCCCTTACGAGCAGTACTTC
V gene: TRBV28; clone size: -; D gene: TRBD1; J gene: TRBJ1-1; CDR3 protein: CASSYRQGTVNTEAFF; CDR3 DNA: TGTGCCAGCAGTTATAGACAGGGCACAGTGAACACTGAAGCTTTCTTT
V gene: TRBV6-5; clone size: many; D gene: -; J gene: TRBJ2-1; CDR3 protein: CASSKTRARGHDEQFF; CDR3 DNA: TGTGCCAGCAGTAAAACTAGAGCGCGGGGCCATGATGAGCAGTTCTTC
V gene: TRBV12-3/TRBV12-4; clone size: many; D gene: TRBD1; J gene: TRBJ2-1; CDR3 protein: CASTQTGSYNEQFF; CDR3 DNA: TGTGCCAGCACCCAGACAGGGTCCTACAATGAGCAGTTCTTC
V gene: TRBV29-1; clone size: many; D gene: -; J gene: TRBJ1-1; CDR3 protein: CSVIPGATEAFF; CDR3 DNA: TGCAGCGTCATCCCGGGGGCTACTGAAGCTTTCTTT
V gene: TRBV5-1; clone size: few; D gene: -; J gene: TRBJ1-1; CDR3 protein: CASSLGLGGAEAFF; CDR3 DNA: TGCGCCAGCAGCTTGGGTCTGGGCGGCGCTGAAGCTTTCTTT
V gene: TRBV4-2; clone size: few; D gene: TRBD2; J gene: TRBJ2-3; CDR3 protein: CASSQVLAGAGTDTQYF; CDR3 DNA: TGTGCCAGCAGCCAAGTTCTAGCGGGAGCTGGCACAGATACGCAGTATTTT
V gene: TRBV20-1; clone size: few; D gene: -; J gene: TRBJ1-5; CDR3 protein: CSAWGGVDWPQHF; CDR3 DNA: TGCAGTGCCTGGGGAGGGGTGGACTGGCCCCAGCATTTT
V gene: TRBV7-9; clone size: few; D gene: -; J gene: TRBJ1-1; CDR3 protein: CAARTTAMNTEAFF; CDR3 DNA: TGTGCCGCCCGGACGACAGCTATGAACACTGAAGCTTTCTTT
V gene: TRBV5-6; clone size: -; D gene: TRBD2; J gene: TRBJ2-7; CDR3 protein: CASSLAGTSGAYEQYF; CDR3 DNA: TGTGCCAGCAGCTTGGCCGGGACTAGCGGGGCCTACGAGCAGTACTTC
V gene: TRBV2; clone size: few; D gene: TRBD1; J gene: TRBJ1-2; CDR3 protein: CASSVGTAFNGYTF; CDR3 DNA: TGTGCCAGCAGCGTAGGGACAGCCTTTAATGGCTACACCTTC
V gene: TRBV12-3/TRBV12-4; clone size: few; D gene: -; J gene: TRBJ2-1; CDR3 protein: CASSSRRGNEQFF; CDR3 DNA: TGTGCCAGCAGTTCGCGACGGGGAAATGAGCAGTTCTTC
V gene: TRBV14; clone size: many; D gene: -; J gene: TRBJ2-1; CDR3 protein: CASSQDLVAEQFF; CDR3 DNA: TGTGCCAGCAGCCAAGATTTAGTCGCTGAGCAGTTCTTC
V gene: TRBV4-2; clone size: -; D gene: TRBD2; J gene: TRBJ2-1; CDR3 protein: CASSQVFSGSINNEQFF; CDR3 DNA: TGTGCCAGCAGCCAAGTTTTTAGCGGGAGCATTAACAATGAGCAGTTCTTC
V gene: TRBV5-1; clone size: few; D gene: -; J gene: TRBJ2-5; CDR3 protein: CASSEAEETQYF; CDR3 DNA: TGCGCCAGCAGCGAAGCGGAAGAGACCCAGTACTTC
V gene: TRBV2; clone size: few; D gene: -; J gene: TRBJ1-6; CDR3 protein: CASSAKELALGSPLHF; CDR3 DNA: TGTGCCAGCAGTGCGAAAGAACTGGCATTGGGGTCACCCCTCCACTTT
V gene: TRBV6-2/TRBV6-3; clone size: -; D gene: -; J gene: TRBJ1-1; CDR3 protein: CASSYSNRGGRTEAFF; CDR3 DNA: TGTGCCAGCAGTTACTCGAACCGGGGGGGAAGGACTGAAGCTTTCTTT
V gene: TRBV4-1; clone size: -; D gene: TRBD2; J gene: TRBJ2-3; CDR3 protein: CASSYRTSGRGADTQYF; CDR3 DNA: TGCGCCAGCAGCTACCGGACTAGCGGGAGGGGTGCAGATACGCAGTATTTT
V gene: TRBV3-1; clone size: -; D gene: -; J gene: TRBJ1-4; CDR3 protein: CASSQGGPTNEKLFF; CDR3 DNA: TGTGCCAGCAGCCAAGGGGGTCCAACTAATGAAAAACTGTTTTTT
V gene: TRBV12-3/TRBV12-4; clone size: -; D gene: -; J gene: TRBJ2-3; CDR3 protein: CASKISPVDTQYF; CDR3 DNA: TGTGCCAGCAAAATATCCCCGGTAGATACGCAGTATTTT
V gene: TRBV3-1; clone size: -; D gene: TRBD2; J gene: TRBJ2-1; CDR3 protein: CASSQDGPASGLNEQFF; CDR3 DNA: TGTGCCAGCAGCCAAGATGGTCCGGCTAGCGGGCTCAATGAGCAGTTCTTC
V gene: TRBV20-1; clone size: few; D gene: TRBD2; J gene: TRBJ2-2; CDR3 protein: CSARAGGAGTGELFF; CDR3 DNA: TGCAGTGCTAGAGCGGGGGGAGCTGGGACCGGGGAGCTGTTTTTT
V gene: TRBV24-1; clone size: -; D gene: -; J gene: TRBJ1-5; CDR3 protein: CATSSSDQKISGNQPQHF; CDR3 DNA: TGTGCCACCAGCTCCTCCGACCAGAAGATATCAGGCAATCAGCCCCAGCATTTT
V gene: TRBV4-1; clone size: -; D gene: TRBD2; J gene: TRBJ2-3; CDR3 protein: CASSQDGTGGRTDTQYF; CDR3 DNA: TGCGCCAGCAGCCAAGATGGGACGGGAGGGCGCACAGATACGCAGTATTTT
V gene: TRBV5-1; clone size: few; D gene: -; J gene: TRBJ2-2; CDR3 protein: CASSLGDGNTGELFF; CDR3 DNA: TGCGCCAGCAGCTTGGGGGACGGGAACACCGGGGAGCTGTTTTTT
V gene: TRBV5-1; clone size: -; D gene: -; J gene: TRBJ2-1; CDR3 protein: CASSPLLGNEQFF; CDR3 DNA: TGCGCCAGCAGCCCCTTGTTGGGCAATGAGCAGTTCTTC
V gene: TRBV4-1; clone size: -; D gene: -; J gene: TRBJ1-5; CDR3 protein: CASSQDRGWQPQHF; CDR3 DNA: TGCGCCAGCAGCCAAGACAGGGGATGGCAGCCCCAGCATTTT
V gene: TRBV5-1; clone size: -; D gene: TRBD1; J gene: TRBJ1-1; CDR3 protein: CASSPQGARDTEAFF; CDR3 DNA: TGCGCCAGCAGCCCGCAGGGGGCTCGGGACACTGAAGCTTTCTTT
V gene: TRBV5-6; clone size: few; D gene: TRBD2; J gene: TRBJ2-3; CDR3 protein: CASSRRLAGAGTDTQYF; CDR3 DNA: TGTGCCAGCAGCCGTAGACTAGCGGGAGCGGGCACAGATACGCAGTATTTT
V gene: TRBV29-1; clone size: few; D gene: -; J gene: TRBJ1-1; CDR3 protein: CSVHRTDTEAFF; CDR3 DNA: TGCAGCGTTCATAGGACAGACACTGAAGCTTTCTTT
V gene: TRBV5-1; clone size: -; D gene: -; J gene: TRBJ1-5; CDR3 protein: CASSPGDRSNQPQHF; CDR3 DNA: TGCGCCAGCAGCCCGGGAGACAGGAGCAATCAGCCCCAGCATTTT
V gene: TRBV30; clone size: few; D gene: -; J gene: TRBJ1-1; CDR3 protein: CAWRPFGVNTEAFF; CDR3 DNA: TGTGCCTGGAGGCCCTTCGGGGTAAACACTGAAGCTTTCTTT
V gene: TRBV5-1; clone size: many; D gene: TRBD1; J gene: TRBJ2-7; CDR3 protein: CASSLGSAGQGLYEQYF; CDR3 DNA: TGCGCCAGCAGCTTGGGGTCTGCTGGACAGGGTCTCTACGAGCAGTACTTC
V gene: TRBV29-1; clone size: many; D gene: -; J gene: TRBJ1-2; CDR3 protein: CSVIVRPGPYGYTF; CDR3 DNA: TGCAGCGTCATTGTTCGGCCGGGGCCCTATGGCTACACCTTC
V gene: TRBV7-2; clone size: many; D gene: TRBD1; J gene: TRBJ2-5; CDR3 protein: CASSSRGLDLETQYF; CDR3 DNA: TGTGCCAGCAGCTCCAGGGGGCTAGATCTTGAGACCCAGTACTTC
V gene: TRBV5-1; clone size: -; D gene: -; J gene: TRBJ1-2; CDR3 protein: CASSPRGSLDRYQINYGYTF; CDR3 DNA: TGCGCCAGCAGCCCCCGCGGGTCTTTGGACAGATACCAGATTAACTATGGCTACACCTTC
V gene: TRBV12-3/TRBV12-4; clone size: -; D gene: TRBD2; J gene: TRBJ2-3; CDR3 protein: CASRLTSGSPDTQYF; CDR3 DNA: TGTGCCAGCAGATTGACTAGCGGGAGTCCAGATACGCAGTATTTT
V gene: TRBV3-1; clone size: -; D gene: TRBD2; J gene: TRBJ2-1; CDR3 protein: CASSQGGRLAGGLYNEQFF; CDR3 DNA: TGTGCCAGCAGCCAAGGAGGTCGACTAGCGGGAGGCTTATACAATGAGCAGTTCTTC
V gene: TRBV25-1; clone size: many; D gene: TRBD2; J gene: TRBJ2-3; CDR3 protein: CASSRLAGGTDTQYF; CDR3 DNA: TGTGCCAGCAGCCGACTAGCGGGAGGCACAGATACGCAGTATTTT
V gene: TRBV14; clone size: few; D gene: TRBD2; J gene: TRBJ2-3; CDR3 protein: CASSQDSLAGTTDTQYF; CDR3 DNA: TGTGCCAGCAGCCAAGATTCACTAGCGGGGACCACAGATACGCAGTATTTT
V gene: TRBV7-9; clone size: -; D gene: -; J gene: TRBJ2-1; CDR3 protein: CASSPLGRKTVLNNEQFF; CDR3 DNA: TGTGCCAGCAGCCCCCTAGGGCGAAAGACAGTCCTAAACAATGAGCAGTTCTTC
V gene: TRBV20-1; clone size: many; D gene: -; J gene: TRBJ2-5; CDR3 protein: CSARGPGLRETQYF; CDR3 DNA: TGCAGTGCTAGAGGACCGGGACTTCGGGAGACCCAGTACTTC